This T cell receptor beta chain is drawn from a study of T-cell memory formation after mild COVID-19. Via MiXCR, TCRdb re-called the 5' RACE reads, giving one row per CDR3 protein. Counted here are about 390,000 distinct CDR3 sequences, around a sixth occurring once; the ten biggest clones make up 20% to 25%. The CDR3 is 17 residues long. The trim removed 1 base at V and 3 bases at J, leaving 7 bases unmatched. From germline, CDR1 is MRHNA and CDR2 SNTAGT. The receptor comes from a man aged 18-30 years who had mild COVID-19 (a few samples of this study predate the infection). Cell type and time point are not known. V is TRBV6-4 and J is TRBJ2-1, with 9 bases fitting TRBD2. The sequenced sample consisted of PBMCs or a T cell subset sorted from them (not recorded which). The CDR3 here is CASSDWAGGPGYNEQFF. CDR3 in DNA: TGTGCCAGCAGTGACTGGGCGGGGGGGCCCGGCTACAATGAGCAGTTCTTC.